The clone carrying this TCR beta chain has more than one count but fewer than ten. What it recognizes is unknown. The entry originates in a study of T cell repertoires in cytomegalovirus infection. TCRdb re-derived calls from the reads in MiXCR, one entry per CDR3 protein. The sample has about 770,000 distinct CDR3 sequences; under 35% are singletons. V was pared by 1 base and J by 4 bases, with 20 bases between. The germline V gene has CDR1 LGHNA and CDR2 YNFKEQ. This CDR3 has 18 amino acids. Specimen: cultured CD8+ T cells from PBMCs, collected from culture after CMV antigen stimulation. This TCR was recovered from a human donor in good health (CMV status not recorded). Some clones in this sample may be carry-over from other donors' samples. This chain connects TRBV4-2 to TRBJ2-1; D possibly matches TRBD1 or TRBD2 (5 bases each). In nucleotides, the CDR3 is TGTGCCAGCAGCCAAGGAAGCCGAGGGGTGGTAAAGTACAATGAGCAGTTCTTC. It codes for CASSQGSRGVVKYNEQFF.